The 9 T cell receptor beta chains below come from one sample, sequenced in a study of tumor-infiltrating lymphocytes in primary liver carcinoma. Co-extraction of both nucleic acids (RNA and DNA) used roughly 19-33 mg of unsorted bulk tissue. With a constant-region primer, TCR beta cDNA was made from 450 to 550 ng of total RNA. Three nested multiplex PCR rounds, a slightly modified ARM-PCR method, built the TCR beta libraries. Primers for the first two PCR rounds were TRBV1-TRBV30 forward primers and a C-beta reverse primer (about 11 cycles per round). TCRdb re-analysed the multiplex PCR reads in MiXCR, keeping a single row per CDR3 protein. This sample has roughly 120,000 distinct CDR3 sequences, with about 59% found just once. The specimen sequenced was liver tumor tissue from sampling region 1. Subset reported: tumor region T1, superior pole. The receptors come from a woman in her fifties or sixties with primary liver carcinoma and hepatitis B virus infection.

Ten or more counts support this clonotype. The gene calls are TRBV12-3 or TRBV12-4 and TRBJ2-2; TRBD1 or TRBD2 may be the D gene (5 bases each). Trimming took 5 bases from V and 4 from J, leaving 17 bases between them. The CDR3 totals 16 residues. The CDR3 protein is CASSRVVGTGTGELFF. The CDR3 DNA reads as TGTGCCAGCAGTCGGGTTGTCGGGACGGGCACCGGGGAGCTGTTTTTT.

This clonotype was detected only a few times. An end of the junction does not agree with germline; a read error may underlie this. The chain uses TRBV11-2 and TRBJ2-1; TRBD1 agrees at 7 bases. CDR1 SGHAT and CDR2 FQNNGV come from the germline V gene. The CDR3 has 13 amino acids. As DNA, the CDR3 is TGTGCTAGCGAGACAGGGAGCTACAATGAGCAGTCCTTC. Its protein product is CASETGSYNEQSF.

In the case of this clonotype: It may be a read error: a sequence one base away is much more abundant. V is TRBV6-1 and J is TRBJ2-2, with D perhaps TRBD1 (5 bases). Trimming took off 6 bases at V and 4 bases at J, with 15 bases between the two ends. The CDR3 is 15 amino acids. Per the germline V gene, CDR1 is MNHNS and CDR2 is SASEGT. The CDR3 here is CASRSIGAITGELFF. As DNA, the CDR3 is TGTGCCAGCAGGTCCATAGGGGCGATCACCGGGGAGCTGTTTTTT.

The CDR3 nucleotides are TGTGCCAGCAGTTTATTGAACAGCAGGGCCCAGCATTTT. Translation gives CASSLLNSRAQHF. The chain employs TRBV28 and TRBJ1-5; tentatively, D is TRBD1 (5 bases). Trimming pared 1 base from V and 11 bases from J, leaving 12 bases between. This CDR3 contains 13 residues. The germline V gene has CDR1 MDHEN and CDR2 SYDVKM.

This clonotype was seen more than once but under ten times. The chain couples TRBV28 to TRBJ2-3; 10 positions agree with TRBD2. Unmatched junction bases numbered 4, after V lost 5 bases and J lost 2 bases. The CDR3 covers 15 residues. Germline V CDR1 and CDR2: MDHEN, SYDVKM. The CDR3 DNA is TGTGCCAGCAGTATCGGACTAGCGGACACAGATACGCAGTATTTT. As protein: CASSIGLADTDTQYF. Using reference TRBV28 and TRBJ2-3 for the parts outside the CDR3, the full variable domain is DVKVTQSSRYLVKRTGEKVFLECVQDMDHENMFWYRQDPGLGLRLIYFSYDVKMKEKGDIPEGYSVSREKKERFSLILESASTNQTSMYLCASSIGLADTDTQYFGPGTRLTVL.

This clonotype has at least ten counts. V usage is TRBV12-5 and J usage is TRBJ2-2; D remains unclear. V gave up 5 bases and J gave up 7 bases, with 2 bases separating them. CDR1 is LGHNT, CDR2 FRNRAP, per germline. This CDR3 region has 10 residues. The CDR3 DNA reads TGTGCTAGTGGTGGCGGGGAGCTGTTTTTT. Amino acids: CASGGGELFF.

This clonotype was seen repeatedly, ten times or more. This chain connects TRBV29-1 to TRBJ2-5, with TRBD1 matching over 7 bases. The CDR3 sequence is 14 residues long. In germline, CDR1 is SQVTM, CDR2 ANQGSEA. V was clipped by 7 bases and J by 4 bases; unmatched bases: 12. The CDR3 nucleotides read TGCAGCGCCGGTGGGGCAGGGGGTTCAGAGACCCAGTACTTC. Protein: CSAGGAGGSETQYF.

A few counts support this clonotype. A read error is possible here, since a much larger clone lies one base away. The rearrangement joins TRBV2 to TRBJ1-5; a weak D match, TRBD1 (6 bases). The CDR3 runs to 13 residues. Deletions cut 4 bases from V and 4 bases from J, with 8 bases between. Germline lookup yields CDR1 SNHLY and CDR2 FYNNEI. This chain's CDR3 is CASSAQGNQPQHF. Written as DNA, the CDR3 is TGTGCCAGCAGTGCACAGGGAAATCAGCCCCAGCATTTT.

This clonotype was counted a few times. Mismatch with germline at one junction end may stem from a read error. The genes are TRBV6-1 and TRBJ2-7; the D gene is possibly TRBD2 (5 bases). The CDR3 loop spans 15 amino acids. CDR1 is MNHNS, CDR2 SASEGT, per germline. The CDR3 spells CASRSSRLRDYEQCF. DNA for the CDR3: TGTGCCAGCAGATCATCGCGTCTACGCGACTACGAGCAGTGCTTC.